The 25 T cell receptor beta chains below come from one sample, sequenced in a study of cytomegalovirus exposure and HLA in healthy donors (TCRdb year 2017). Libraries were made using the immunoSEQ multiplex PCR assay. For the multiplex PCR, a mixture combining 60 forward primers for TCR Vbeta segments and 13 reverse primers for TCR Jbeta segments was used. Entries here come from immuneACCESS through TCRdb and include only in-frame sequences with V and J called. Some clones fail to appear in such tables; in the studies checked, an unresolved V gene covers under half of the shortfall, and the cause of the remainder is unknown. Here the sample has some 90,000 clones; about two thirds occur a single time. The ten biggest clones cover 8.2% of the sample. Input material: PBMCs. The receptors here all came from a man aged 55 to 70 in good health and CMV-seronegative.

This clone was observed a few times. The chain carries TRBV5-1 and TRBJ2-3; TRBD2 aligns across 9 bases. This CDR3 has 16 amino acids. V dropped 0 bases and J dropped 6; count of bases not matched to a gene: 8. CDR1 and CDR2 (germline): SGHRS, YFSETQ. CDR3 nucleotide sequence: TGCGCCAGCAGCTTGGTGCTAGCGGGGATGGGTGATACGCAGTATTTT. Translation gives CASSLVLAGMGDTQYF.

The genes are TRBV15 and TRBJ1-5; D is unclear. V was pared by 0 bases and J by 0 bases, with 9 bases between. Germline V lookup: CDR1 LNHNV, CDR2 YYDKDF (reference sequence). This CDR3 is built from 16 residues. The CDR3, as DNA: TGTGCCACCAGCAGAGATACGGGGAATAGCAATCAGCCCCAGCATTTT. Its protein is CATSRDTGNSNQPQHF.

This clone was counted only a few times. V is TRBV4-1 and J is TRBJ2-5; 8 bases match TRBD2. The germline gives CDR1 MGHRA, CDR2 YSYEKL. With 1 base clipped from V and 4 bases from J, the junction kept 14 bases outside the gene matches. The CDR3 covers 18 residues. In DNA, the CDR3 is TGCGCCAGCAGCCAAGGGCAGACCGGGACTAGTCTTCGAGAGACCCAGTACTTC. Amino acid sequence: CASSQGQTGTSLRETQYF.

J is TRBJ1-1 and V is TRBV19; weak D call: TRBD1 (6 bases). The germline V and J ends were trimmed by 5 bases and 0 bases, with 19 bases remaining between them. CDR1 is LNHDA, CDR2 SQIVND, per germline (reference sequence). The CDR3 is 17 amino acids. The DNA of the CDR3 is TGTGCCAGTAGTGTGATTTATTCGGGACAACTGAACACTGAAGCTTTCTTT. Its protein product is CASSVIYSGQLNTEAFF.

V gene TRBV6-5 combines with J gene TRBJ2-5; 9 positions agree with TRBD2. CDR3 size: 14 residues. V dropped 7 bases and J dropped 2; count of bases not matched to a gene: 5. Germline lookup yields CDR1 MNHEY and CDR2 SVGAGI. The CDR3 DNA reads TGTGCCAGCAACCCAGCGGGGGGACAAGAGACCCAGTACTTC. It encodes CASNPAGGQETQYF.

This clone has a handful of counts. The chain combines TRBV7-9 with TRBJ2-5; D might be TRBD2 (6 bases). V was pared by 0 bases and J by 5 bases, with 7 bases between. The CDR3 covers 13 residues. Germline CDR1 is SEHNR and CDR2 is FQNEAQ (reference sequence). CDR3 loop: CASSLAGGETQYF. Written as DNA, the CDR3 is TGTGCCAGCAGCTTAGCAGGAGGGGAGACCCAGTACTTC.

The count of this clone is one. The CDR3 is CASSPTTGGNTEAFF. CDR3 bases: TGTGCCAGCAGTCCCACGACAGGGGGAAACACTGAAGCTTTCTTT. The chain combines TRBV6-5 with TRBJ1-1; 9 bases are a match to TRBD1. Germline CDR1 MNHEY, CDR2 SVGAGI. The CDR3 consists of 15 residues. The V gene end was trimmed by 5 bases and the J gene end by 2 bases; junction bases not matched to a gene: 6.

The CDR3 nucleotides read TGTGCCACGAGGGACAGGGCCACCTACGAGCAGTACTTC. Amino acid sequence: CATRDRATYEQYF. The chain links TRBV5-8 to TRBJ2-7; 9 nucleotides match TRBD1. With 9 bases clipped from V and 2 bases from J, the junction kept 6 bases outside the gene matches. Germline V gene lookup returns CDR1 SGHTS and CDR2 YDEGEE. CDR3 length equals 13 residues.

This clone has just one count. The V gene is TRBV9, the J gene TRBJ2-1; the match to TRBD2 covers 9 bases. The CDR3 is made up of 16 amino acids. Looked up from germline, CDR1 is SGDLS and CDR2 is YYNGEE. Trimming at V came to 1 base and at J to 8 bases, leaving 10 bases not matched to a gene. CDR3 DNA sequence: TGTGCCAGCAGCGTATCGGGGCGGGGGGGCTCCGATGAGCAGTTCTTC. Protein product: CASSVSGRGGSDEQFF.

This rearrangement joins TRBV6-5 to TRBJ1-1; D gene unclear. The CDR3 runs to 13 residues. The germline V and J ends were trimmed by 3 bases and 0 bases, with 5 bases remaining between them. CDR1 is MNHEY, CDR2 SVGAGI, per germline. The chain's CDR3 is CASSYSLNTEAFF. In nucleotides, the CDR3 is TGTGCCAGCAGTTATAGCTTGAACACTGAAGCTTTCTTT.

The chain carries TRBV13 and TRBJ2-2; no firm D call. Trimming stripped 5 bases from V and 6 bases from J, with 13 bases between. CDR1 and CDR2 (germline): PRHDT, FYEKMQ (reference sequence). The CDR3 totals 14 residues. The CDR3: CASSPFNSAGELFF. CDR3 DNA: TGTGCCAGCAGCCCCTTTAATTCGGCCGGGGAGCTGTTTTTT.

The V and J genes are TRBV27 and TRBJ1-4; D gene uncertain. Trimming took off 3 bases at V and 0 bases at J, with 8 bases between the two ends. The CDR3 covers 15 residues. Germline V gene data show CDR1 as MNHEY and CDR2 as SMNVEV (reference sequence). The chain's CDR3 is CASSFISATNEKLFF. CDR3 coding DNA: TGTGCCAGCAGTTTTATCTCAGCAACTAATGAAAAACTGTTTTTT. The full variable domain, completed using reference TRBV27 and TRBJ1-4, is EAQVTQNPRYLITVTGKKLTVTCSQNMNHEYMSWYRQDPGLGLRQIYYSMNVEVTDKGDVPEGYKVSRKEKRNFPLILESPSPNQTSLYFCASSFISATNEKLFFGSGTQLSVL.

This chain uses TRBV19 with TRBJ2-3; 10 bases agree with TRBD2. Trimming took 3 bases from V and 1 from J; bases not matched to a gene: 4. This CDR3 has 16 amino acids. The germline V gene encodes CDR1 LNHDA and CDR2 SQIVND (reference sequence). CDR3 sequence reads: CASSMPLAGGTDTQYF. The CDR3 DNA sequence: TGTGCCAGTAGTATGCCCCTAGCGGGGGGCACAGATACGCAGTATTTT.

The chain links TRBV7-6 to TRBJ2-5; possibly TRBD2 for D (5 bases). V was trimmed by 4 bases and J by 0 bases, leaving 15 bases between them. The germline V gene encodes CDR1 SGHVS and CDR2 FNYEAQ. CDR3 length equals 16 residues. The CDR3: CASSSDPRRYQETQYF. In nucleotides, the CDR3 is TGTGCCAGCAGCTCGGACCCGAGGAGGTACCAAGAGACCCAGTACTTC.

The J gene is TRBJ2-1, the V gene TRBV28, with 13 bases aligning to TRBD2. This CDR3 region has 14 residues. Germline CDR1 reads MDHEN; CDR2 reads SYDVKM. V dropped 11 bases and J dropped 8; count of bases not matched to a gene: 9. The CDR3 region is CAGRTSGSSDEQFF. The CDR3 nucleotides read TGTGCCGGTAGGACTAGCGGGAGTTCGGATGAGCAGTTCTTC.

The gene calls are TRBV2 and TRBJ2-1; 10 positions match TRBD2. Per germline, CDR1 SNHLY and CDR2 FYNNEI. The CDR3 is 17 amino acids. Trimming cost V 8 bases and J 4 bases; bases outside gene matches: 14. The CDR3 loop reads CASVGTVAGGPYNEQFF. As DNA, the CDR3 is TGTGCCAGCGTTGGGACAGTAGCGGGAGGACCTTACAATGAGCAGTTCTTC.

This chain connects TRBV6-1 to TRBJ1-3; D gene ambiguous. Trimming took 8 bases from V and 1 from J, leaving 12 bases between them. The CDR3 is 14 amino acids. Germline V gene sequence: CDR1 MNHNS, CDR2 SASEGT. The CDR3 spells CASSASASGNTIYF. The CDR3 region has the DNA TGTGCCAGCTCAGCAAGCGCTTCTGGAAACACCATATATTTT.

The V gene is TRBV27, the J gene TRBJ2-1; tentative D call: TRBD2 (6 bases). Germline V lookup: CDR1 MNHEY, CDR2 SMNVEV (reference sequence). The CDR3 consists of 14 residues. Trimming took off 2 bases at V and 9 bases at J, with 14 bases between the two ends. The chain's CDR3 is CASSLRGTGSEQFF. CDR3 sequence (DNA): TGTGCCAGCAGTTTACGGGGGACGGGTAGTGAGCAGTTCTTC.

The J gene is TRBJ2-5, the V gene TRBV25-1; 7 bases agree with TRBD1. The CDR3 totals 16 residues. V was pared by 10 bases and J by 6 bases, with 20 bases of the junction left unmatched. Per the germline V gene, CDR1 is MGHDK and CDR2 is SYGVNS. CDR3 in amino acids: CATQSLRGLGEKTQYF. The CDR3 nucleotides are TGTGCCACCCAATCTTTAAGGGGGCTGGGGGAAAAGACCCAGTACTTC.

For the CDR3, the DNA is TGTGCCAGCAGCGGGACACTAGCGGGAGCGGGTGAGCAGTACTTC. Translated: CASSGTLAGAGEQYF. This rearrangement joins TRBV28 to TRBJ2-7; 11 bases agree with TRBD2. The CDR3 runs to 15 residues. Germline CDR1 is MDHEN and CDR2 is SYDVKM. Germline trimming cut 6 bases from V and 7 bases from J; bases unmatched to any gene: 11.

The chain has TRBV2 and TRBJ1-4; D is perhaps TRBD1 (5 bases). V shed 2 bases and J shed 6 bases, with 19 bases lying between them. CDR3 size: 17 residues. The germline V gene encodes CDR1 SNHLY and CDR2 FYNNEI. DNA of the CDR3: TGTGCCAGCAGTGAATACGGACCTACAGGAACCCATGAAAAACTGTTTTTT. Residues: CASSEYGPTGTHEKLFF. Full variable domain (missing parts from reference TRBV2 and TRBJ1-4): EPEVTQTPSHQVTQMGQEVILRCVPISNHLYFYWYRQILGQKVEFLVSFYNNEISEKSEIFDDQFSVERPDGSNFTLKIRSTKLEDSAMYFCASSEYGPTGTHEKLFFGSGTQLSVL.

V and J are TRBV7-2 and TRBJ1-3; D uncertain. Germline V gene lookup returns CDR1 SGHTA and CDR2 FQGNSA. There are 16 residues in the CDR3. Trimming left V 0 bases short and J 0 bases short, with 9 bases between. CDR3 nucleotides: TGTGCCAGCAGCTTAGCGCCAACTCACTCTGGAAACACCATATATTTT. Its translation: CASSLAPTHSGNTIYF.

J is TRBJ2-5 and V is TRBV5-1; perhaps TRBD2 as D (7 bases). The germline V gene encodes CDR1 SGHRS and CDR2 YFSETQ. V lost 4 bases to trimming and J lost 2 bases, with 18 bases between them. CDR3 length: 16 residues. CDR3 nucleotides: TGCGCCAGCAGCCAAAGCGGCGGGGGCTATCAAGAGACCCAGTACTTC. This codes for CASSQSGGGYQETQYF.

The chain carries TRBV18 and TRBJ2-5; a possible D gene is TRBD2 (6 bases). CDR3 size: 17 residues. Germline-derived CDR1 and CDR2 are KGHSH and LQKENI. V was cut by 6 bases and J by 2 bases, with 22 bases left in between. This chain's CDR3 is CASSPPRGGTGQETQYF. DNA of the CDR3: TGTGCCAGCTCTCCTCCACGTGGCGGGACTGGGCAAGAGACCCAGTACTTC.

The V gene is TRBV10-1, the J gene TRBJ2-7, with TRBD1 matching 8 bases. The CDR3 runs to 14 residues. V lost 0 bases, J lost 3 bases, and 1 base stayed unmatched. Germline CDR1 WNHNN, CDR2 SYGVQD (reference sequence). CDR3 sequence: CASSESTGGYEQYF. As DNA, the CDR3 is TGCGCCAGCAGTGAGTCTACAGGGGGCTACGAGCAGTACTTC.